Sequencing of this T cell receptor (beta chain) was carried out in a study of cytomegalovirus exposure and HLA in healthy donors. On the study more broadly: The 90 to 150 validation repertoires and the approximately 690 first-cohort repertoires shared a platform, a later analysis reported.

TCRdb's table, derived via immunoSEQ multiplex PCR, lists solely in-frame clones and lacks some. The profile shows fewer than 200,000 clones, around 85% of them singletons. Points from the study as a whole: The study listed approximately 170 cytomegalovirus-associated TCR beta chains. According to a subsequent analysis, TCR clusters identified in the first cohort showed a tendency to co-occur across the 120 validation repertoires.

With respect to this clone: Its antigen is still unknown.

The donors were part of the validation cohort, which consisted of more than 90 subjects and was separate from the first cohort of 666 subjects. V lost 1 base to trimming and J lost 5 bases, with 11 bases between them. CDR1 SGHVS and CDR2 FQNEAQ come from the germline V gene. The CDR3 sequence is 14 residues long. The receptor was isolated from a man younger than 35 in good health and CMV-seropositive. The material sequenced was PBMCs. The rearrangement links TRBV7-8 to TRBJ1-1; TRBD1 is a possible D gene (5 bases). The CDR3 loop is CASSLGTRGTEAFF. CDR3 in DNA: TGTGCCAGCAGCTTAGGGACCCGGGGGACTGAAGCTTTCTTT.